This note documents a single T cell receptor (beta chain) sequence. This sample stems from a study of blood T cell repertoires in COVID-19. Produced via immunoSEQ multiplex PCR; TCRdb's table is partial and in-frame only. The data show roughly 300,000 clones, over 70% seen once. This CDR3 has 15 amino acids. Germline CDR1 is LNHDA and CDR2 is SQIVND (reference sequence). V was trimmed by 10 bases and J by 1 base, leaving 19 bases between them. The clonotype comes from a woman between 35 and 50 years old who had recovered from COVID-19. J is TRBJ1-2 and V is TRBV19, with D maybe TRBD1 (6 bases). The sequenced sample was peripheral blood. The CDR3 protein is CAIRGGAVDNYGYTF. Here the CDR3 DNA reads TGTGCCATCCGAGGGGGGGCGGTTGATAACTATGGCTACACCTTC.